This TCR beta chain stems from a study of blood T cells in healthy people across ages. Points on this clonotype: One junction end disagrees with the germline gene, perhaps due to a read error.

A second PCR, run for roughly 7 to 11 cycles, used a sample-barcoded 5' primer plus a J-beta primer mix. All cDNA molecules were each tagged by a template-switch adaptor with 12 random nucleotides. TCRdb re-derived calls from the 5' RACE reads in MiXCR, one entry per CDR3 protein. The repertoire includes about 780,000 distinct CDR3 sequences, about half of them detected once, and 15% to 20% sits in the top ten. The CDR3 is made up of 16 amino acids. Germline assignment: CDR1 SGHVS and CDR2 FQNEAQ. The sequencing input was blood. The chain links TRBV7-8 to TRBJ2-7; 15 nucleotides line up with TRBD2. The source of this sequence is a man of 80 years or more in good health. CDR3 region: CAGSLVGTSGRYEQYF. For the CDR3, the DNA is TGTGCCGGCAGCTTAGTTGGGACTAGCGGGAGGTACGAGCAGTACTTC.